These 8 T cell receptor beta chains share one sample of origin, sequenced in a study of T cell clonality in common variable immunodeficiency. The repertoire was sequenced with immunoSEQ multiplex PCR; TCRdb's copy has only in-frame clones and lacks some. Recorded here are tens of thousands of clones, with no singletons, and the ten leading clones hold 2% to 2.5%. The specimen sequenced was peripheral blood mononuclear cells. These receptors were taken from a person between 18 and 69 years old in good health.

Ten or more counts support this clone. Read data end 3 residues before the CDR3 end; the end is taken from the germline J gene. The chain uses TRBV7-6 and TRBJ2-2; D ambiguous. Germline-derived CDR1 and CDR2 are SGHVS and FNYEAQ. The CDR3 is 14 amino acids. Between the trimmed V and J ends, which lost 0 bases and 4 bases, there was a span of 6 bases. CDR3: CASSLAASTGELFF. The sequenced CDR3 bases are TGTGCCAGCAGCTTAGCAGCGTCCACCGGGGAG.

This clone was observed at least ten times. Read coverage stops 3 residues before the CDR3 terminus; the germline J gene supplies the remainder. The chain joins TRBV5-6 to TRBJ2-3, with unresolved D. V was shortened by 4 bases and J by 1 base, with 7 bases between the two germline ends. The CDR3 sequence is 13 residues long. The germline V gene encodes CDR1 SGHDT and CDR2 YYEEEE. CDR3 residues: CASSNRGTDTQYF. CDR3 bases read: TGTGCCAGCAGCAACCGGGGCACAGATACG.

The sample holds many counts of this clone. The CDR3 end is not reached by the read, which stops 3 residues before it; the germline J gene fills it in. The rearrangement links TRBV7-2 to TRBJ2-5, with TRBD2 matching over 7 bases. The CDR3 extends over 14 amino acids. CDR1 and CDR2 from the germline V gene are SGHTA and FQGNSA. The DNA read from the CDR3 is TGTGCCAGCAGCTTAGGCTGGGGGGGAGACACC. This encodes CASSLGWGGDT. The CDR3 in full is CASSLGWGGDTQYF.

This clone was seen at least ten times. The CDR3 end falls 3 residues outside the read, so it is completed with the germline J gene. V is TRBV7-6 and J is TRBJ2-1; D is uncertain. CDR3 length equals 12 residues. Per the germline V gene, CDR1 is SGHVS and CDR2 is FNYEAQ. Trimming took off 3 bases at V and 6 bases at J, with 6 bases between the two ends. Partial CDR3 DNA: TGTGCCAGCAGCTTTGCGGCCAATGAG. Translating it yields CASSFAANE. In full, the CDR3 is CASSFAANEQFF.

Details on this clone: The sequence runs out 3 residues before the end of the CDR3; the remainder is reconstructed from the germline J gene. The chain is built from TRBV7-2 and TRBJ1-3; 8 nucleotides line up with TRBD1. There are 14 residues in the CDR3. The V gene end was trimmed by 5 bases and the J gene end by 4 bases; junction bases not matched to a gene: 4. The V gene's germline CDR1 is SGHTA and CDR2 FQGNSA. The covered CDR3 bases are TGTGCCAGCAGCAGACAGGGGTACGGAAACACC. It codes for CASSRQGYGNT. The whole CDR3 protein reads CASSRQGYGNTIYF.

This clone was counted many times. The read ends 3 residues shy of where the CDR3 ends; the end is completed using the germline J gene. The chain links TRBV7-2 to TRBJ2-7; 9 nucleotides line up with TRBD1. CDR1 and CDR2 from the germline V gene are SGHTA and FQGNSA. The trim removed 0 bases at V and 3 bases at J, leaving 3 bases unmatched. CDR3 length: 15 amino acids. The CDR3: CASSLAGTGSYEQYF. The CDR3 DNA, read in part, is TGTGCCAGCAGCTTAGCTGGGACAGGGAGCTACGAG.

This clone showed up many times. The CDR3 goes on 3 residues after the read ends, and that part is filled in from the germline J gene. The chain is built from TRBV30 and TRBJ2-5, with D possibly being TRBD2 (6 bases). Germline V lookup: CDR1 GTSNPN, CDR2 SVGIG (reference sequence). This CDR3 has 14 residues. The V end was cut by 2 bases, the J end by 1 base, with 11 bases between. The part of the CDR3 DNA that was read is TGTGCCTGGAGTACTCGGGGACTCCAAGAGACC. This gives the protein CAWSTRGLQET. The entire CDR3 protein reads CAWSTRGLQETQYF.

Comments on this clone: The CDR3 goes on 3 residues after the read ends, and that part is filled in from the germline J gene. This chain connects TRBV6-1 to TRBJ1-1; TRBD1 agrees at 7 bases. Per germline, CDR1 MNHNS and CDR2 SASEGT. This CDR3 comprises 13 residues. CDR3 sequence reads: CASSEIRQGSAFF. CDR3 DNA, as far as it was read: TGTGCCAGCAGTGAGATTAGACAGGGATCA.